The 19 T cell receptor beta chains given below trace back to one sample, sequenced in a study of T cells in Graves' hyperthyroidism and ophthalmopathy. The TCR beta CDR3 regions underwent amplification using RNA transcripts as the source. A first-round RT-PCR of the TCR CDR3 used the HTBI primer set. TCRdb fed the multiplex PCR reads into MiXCR, producing one record per CDR3 protein. This table holds about 600,000 distinct CDR3 sequences, 13% to 15% found once. Sequencing was done on a sample of blood. Source of these receptors: a woman between 45 and 60 years old with Graves' ophthalmopathy.

This clonotype has at least ten counts. The chain is built from TRBV2 and TRBJ1-1, with D possibly TRBD1 on 5 matching bases. V dropped 4 bases and J dropped 1 base, with 13 bases sitting between them. Per the germline V gene, CDR1 is SNHLY and CDR2 is FYNNEI. This CDR3 is built from 15 residues. The CDR3, as DNA: TGTGCCAGCAGTGCCAACTGGAGGGGGAACACTGAAGCTTTCTTT. Its translation: CASSANWRGNTEAFF.

This chain joins TRBV12-3 or TRBV12-4 and TRBJ2-1, with 7 bases identical to TRBD2. Germline trimming cut 2 bases from V and 8 bases from J; bases unmatched to any gene: 9. The CDR3 covers 15 residues. CDR3 DNA: TGTGCCAGCAGTTTAAGGGCTAGCGGTATGGATGAGCAGTTCTTC. Its protein product is CASSLRASGMDEQFF.

This clonotype was counted many times. The rearrangement joins TRBV6-1 to TRBJ2-7; no firm D call. The ends were cut back, 6 bases at V and 3 bases at J, with 12 bases in the middle. The CDR3 has 13 amino acids. Per the germline V gene, CDR1 is MNHNS and CDR2 is SASEGT. CDR3 loop: CASSSVGYYEQYF. In DNA, the CDR3 is TGTGCCAGCAGCTCGGTGGGGTACTACGAGCAGTACTTC.

The gene calls are TRBV2 and TRBJ2-1; 16 nucleotides align to TRBD2. Trimming cost V 5 bases and J 8 bases; bases outside gene matches: 12. The CDR3 runs to 18 residues. CDR1 and CDR2 (germline): SNHLY, FYNNEI. As DNA, the CDR3 is TGTGCCAGCAGTCCGGGACTAGCGGGAGGGCCAATGGGCGATGAGCAGTTCTTC. Its translation: CASSPGLAGGPMGDEQFF.

This clonotype was seen ten or more times. The gene calls are TRBV5-1 and TRBJ2-2; unclear D gene. Germline V gene sequence: CDR1 SGHRS, CDR2 YFSETQ. The CDR3 spans 16 residues. Trimming pared 4 bases from V and 3 bases from J, leaving 16 bases between. This CDR3 is CASSPGSTGDTGELFF. CDR3 sequence (DNA): TGCGCCAGCAGCCCCGGGTCCACGGGCGACACCGGGGAGCTGTTTTTT.

This clonotype was counted many times. This chain links TRBV12-3 or TRBV12-4 with TRBJ1-5, with 9 positions matching TRBD1. The CDR3 has 16 residues. The J segment lost 2 bases and the V segment lost 5 bases, leaving 7 bases of the junction unmatched. CDR3 loop: CASSPGTGYGNQPQHF. The CDR3 DNA is TGTGCCAGCAGTCCCGGGACAGGGTATGGCAATCAGCCCCAGCATTTT.

This sequence joins TRBV6-2 or TRBV6-3 and TRBJ2-5; 7 bases align to TRBD1. This CDR3 contains 15 residues. CDR1 is MNHEY, CDR2 SVGEGT, per germline. With V trimmed by 4 bases and J by 5 bases, 10 bases remained unmatched. CDR3 DNA sequence: TGTGCCAGCAGTTCGATGGGACAGAGGTGGGAGACCCAGTACTTC. Translation gives CASSSMGQRWETQYF.

This clonotype was counted at least ten times. The chain links TRBV7-3 to TRBJ1-4; no clear D gene. The CDR3 length is 16 residues. V was pared by 2 bases and J by 4 bases, with 14 bases between. Germline CDR1 SGHTA, CDR2 FQGTGA. CDR3 amino acids: CASSLWTCDFNEKLFF. The CDR3 DNA follows: TGTGCCAGCAGCTTATGGACGTGCGACTTTAATGAAAAACTGTTTTTT.

This clonotype was detected ten times or more. J is TRBJ1-2 and V is TRBV12-3 or TRBV12-4; no clear D gene. This CDR3 is built from 14 residues. V shed 3 bases and J shed 5 bases, with 13 bases lying between them. The CDR3 DNA follows: TGTGCCAGCAGTTTCTTGTCAGCTTCATATGGCTACACCTTC. Translated, it gives CASSFLSASYGYTF.

This clonotype occurred a few times. The chain carries TRBV10-3 and TRBJ2-2; TRBD1 or TRBD2 may be the D gene (5 bases each). The CDR3 contains 18 residues. In germline, CDR1 is ENHRY, CDR2 SYGVKD. V lost 4 bases to trimming and J lost 2 bases, with 20 bases between them. CDR3 sequence reads: CAISGGKGQGVNTGELFF. CDR3 coding DNA: TGTGCCATCAGTGGTGGCAAGGGGCAGGGAGTAAACACCGGGGAGCTGTTTTTT.

This clonotype was observed a handful of times. The chain combines TRBV15 with TRBJ2-7; a weak D match, TRBD1 (5 bases). V gave up 4 bases and J gave up 3 bases, with 13 bases separating them. The germline CDR1 and CDR2 sequences are LNHNV and YYDKDF (reference sequence). CDR3 length: 14 amino acids. The CDR3 spells CATSIRQGNYEQYF. In DNA form, the CDR3 reads TGTGCCACCAGCATTAGGCAGGGAAACTACGAGCAGTACTTC.

This clonotype was seen at least ten times. This sequence joins TRBV7-3 and TRBJ2-5; 14 bases fit TRBD2. The CDR3 loop spans 16 amino acids. With V trimmed by 5 bases and J by 1 base, 3 bases remained unmatched. Germline values: CDR1 SGHTA, CDR2 FQGTGA. Written as DNA, the CDR3 is TGTGCCAGCAGCCCGACTAGCGGGAGGGGCCAAGAGACCCAGTACTTC. This gives the protein CASSPTSGRGQETQYF. The whole variable domain, filled in from reference TRBV7-3 and TRBJ2-5, reads GAGVSQTPSNKVTEKGKYVELRCDPISGHTALYWYRQSLGQGPEFLIYFQGTGAADDSGLPNDRFFAVRPEGSVSTLKIQRTERGDSAVYLCASSPTSGRGQETQYFGPGTRLLVL.

This clonotype was recorded many times. The chain couples TRBV13 to TRBJ2-3; TRBD2 matches at 8 bases. The germline CDR1 and CDR2 sequences are PRHDT and FYEKMQ (reference sequence). This CDR3 is built from 18 residues. J lost 2 bases, V lost 4 bases, and 14 bases had no gene match. Here the CDR3 reads CASSSPLSGAGYTDTQYF. CDR3 DNA: TGTGCCAGCAGCTCGCCGCTTAGCGGGGCGGGATACACAGATACGCAGTATTTT.

There are many counts of this clonotype. The rearrangement joins TRBV28 to TRBJ1-5; possible D gene TRBD1, 6 bases. The CDR3 has 15 amino acids. The germline V gene has CDR1 MDHEN and CDR2 SYDVKM. V shed 5 bases and J shed 2 bases, with 13 bases lying between them. For the CDR3, the DNA is TGTGCCAGCAGTCTACAGGGTTTTGGCAATCAGCCCCAGCATTTT. Translation: CASSLQGFGNQPQHF. Looking up the rest from reference TRBV28 and TRBJ1-5 gives the full variable domain: DVKVTQSSRYLVKRTGEKVFLECVQDMDHENMFWYRQDPGLGLRLIYFSYDVKMKEKGDIPEGYSVSREKKERFSLILESASTNQTSMYLCASSLQGFGNQPQHFGDGTRLSIL.

In its sample, this clonotype was seen many times. V and J are TRBV12-5 and TRBJ2-2, with D perhaps matching TRBD1 (6 bases). The germline gives CDR1 LGHNT, CDR2 FRNRAP. The CDR3 consists of 19 residues. V was clipped by 1 base and J by 0 bases, with 18 bases between them. CDR3 loop: CASGLEIGTRWANTGELFF. The CDR3 DNA reads TGTGCTAGTGGTTTGGAAATCGGGACACGGTGGGCGAACACCGGGGAGCTGTTTTTT.

This clonotype was observed at least ten times. Mismatch with germline at one junction end may stem from a read error. This rearrangement joins TRBV2 to TRBJ2-1, with 10 bases that match TRBD2. The CDR3 covers 14 residues. Germline lookup yields CDR1 SNHLY and CDR2 FYNNEI. The CDR3 DNA sequence: TGTGCCAGCCGTGAGCGGGAGGGGGGGAATGAGCAGTTCTTC. It yields the protein CASREREGGNEQFF.

Here the CDR3 DNA reads TGTGCCACCAAGATACAGGGAGACCGCGGTGAGACCCAGTACTTC. Protein product: CATKIQGDRGETQYF. The chain carries TRBV5-6 and TRBJ2-5; tentative D call: TRBD1 (6 bases). V lost 9 bases and J 5 bases, leaving 23 bases between the germline ends. The CDR3 covers 15 residues. Germline lookup yields CDR1 SGHDT and CDR2 YYEEEE.

There are many counts of this clonotype. This chain joins TRBV27 and TRBJ2-1; the match to TRBD1 covers 10 bases. V trimming: 10 bases; J trimming: 4 bases; junction bases outside the gene matches: 4. Germline-derived CDR1 and CDR2 are MNHEY and SMNVEV (reference sequence). This CDR3 has 13 amino acids. CDR3 amino acids: CATWTGGYNEQFF. The CDR3 DNA reads TGTGCCACCTGGACAGGGGGATACAATGAGCAGTTCTTC.

In this sample, this clonotype turned up many times. The chain recombines TRBV7-2 with TRBJ2-3; perhaps TRBD1 as D (5 bases). Germline V gene sequence: CDR1 SGHTA, CDR2 FQGNSA. The CDR3 sequence is 14 residues long. V was trimmed by 3 bases and J by 2 bases, leaving 9 bases between them. The CDR3 DNA sequence: TGTGCCAGCAGCTTCGTACAGGCCACAGATACGCAGTATTTT. It specifies CASSFVQATDTQYF.